The source of this T cell receptor (beta chain) is a study of Ad26.COV2.S vaccination and SARS-CoV-2 variants. As for the study in general: Ad26.COV2.S was injected intramuscularly once or twice, 56 days apart.

As to this clone: Its antigen is unidentified.

This CDR3 contains 13 residues. Germline CDR1 and CDR2: LNHDA and SQIVND (reference sequence). V shed 1 base and J shed 3 bases, with 7 bases lying between them. Study results and limitations: Measurement of non-spike TCR breadth gave similar results in vaccine and placebo recipients.

Treatment noted: around 19 received Ad26.COV2.S at low or high dose, single or two shots; about 5 received placebo; per-sample allocation not given. Specimen acquisition occurred on day 63 following the initial vaccine or placebo injection. Based in Boston, the donor was an adult of 18-55 years. Built on an Ad26 vector, the vaccine expressed Wuhan-strain SARS-CoV-2 spike. TCRdb's copy holds only in-frame clones and misses some; the assay was immunoSEQ multiplex PCR. This repertoire shows roughly 700,000 clones, 89% found once; its top ten account for over 1.3%. The rearrangement joins TRBV19 to TRBJ2-7; D is ambiguous. This specimen consisted of peripheral blood, obtained in a trial of Ad26.COV2.S vaccine versus placebo. This clonotype was sampled from a person between 18 and 65 years old who received the Ad26.COV2.S COVID-19 vaccine or a placebo. The CDR3, as DNA: TGTGCCAGTAGTATAGCGAGCTACTACGAGCAGTACTTC. Protein: CASSIASYYEQYF.